This is a list of T cell receptor beta chains from one sample in a study of T cells after posttransplantation cyclophosphamide. The data were produced by immunoSEQ multiplex PCR, yet TCRdb's version contains in-frame clones alone and is incomplete. Captured here are approximately 4,100 clones, none seen once; the top ten comprise roughly 13%. The specimen was PBMCs, collected after allogeneic stem cell transplant with posttransplant cyclophosphamide. These receptors were collected from a female patient aged 18-30 years who received an allogeneic stem cell transplant from an unrelated donor, was CMV-positive, and had acute GVHD only. Some T cells may originate from the graft donor. Each CDR3 is given with its conserved first and last residue. The order of the fields is J gene, V gene, clone size, D gene, CDR3 length, CDR3 protein, CDR3 DNA. D genes are given only for firm matches. Clone size appears in some rows only: once, few, many, or a class for an expanded clone.

TRBJ1-1,TRBV7-8,many,-,13,CASSQRGGPEAFF,TGTGCCAGCAGCCAAAGAGGGGGACCTGAAGCTTTCTTT
TRBJ2-1,TRBV29-1,many,TRBD1,14,CSVTQWTGGNEQFF,TGCAGCGTCACCCAATGGACAGGGGGGAATGAGCAGTTCTTC
TRBJ2-7,TRBV10-2,many,TRBD2,16,CASSGERERGGREQYF,TGCGCCAGCAGTGGGGAGCGGGAGCGGGGAGGGCGCGAGCAGTACTTC
TRBJ1-1,TRBV7-6,-,-,16,CASSLGSRAMNTEAFF,TGTGCCAGCAGCTTAGGTAGCAGGGCCATGAACACTGAAGCTTTCTTT
TRBJ2-3,TRBV10-3,many,-,16,CAISELSGSATDTQYF,TGTGCCATCAGTGAGTTGAGCGGGTCCGCCACAGATACGCAGTATTTT
TRBJ2-1,TRBV5-1,many,TRBD2,16,CASSLAETSSYNEQFF,TGCGCCAGCAGCTTGGCCGAGACTAGCTCTTACAATGAGCAGTTCTTC
TRBJ2-7,TRBV28,many,-,12,CASSLTVHEQYF,TGTGCCAGCAGTTTAACAGTCCACGAGCAGTACTTC
TRBJ2-5,TRBV7-9,many,-,11,CASSFQETQYF,TGTGCCAGCAGCTTTCAGGAGACCCAGTACTTC
TRBJ1-2,TRBV27,many,-,12,CASSPINYGYTF,TGTGCCAGCAGCCCTATTAACTATGGCTACACCTTC
TRBJ2-1,TRBV29-1,few,TRBD2,12,CSVDKLAGSQFF,TGCAGCGTTGATAAACTAGCGGGATCGCAGTTCTTC
TRBJ1-1,TRBV6-5,many,-,14,CASSPRGRGTEAFF,TGTGCCAGCAGTCCCCGAGGCAGAGGAACTGAAGCTTTCTTT
TRBJ2-7,TRBV6-5,many,TRBD2,15,CASSYLRAGGDEQYF,TGTGCCAGCAGTTACCTTCGAGCGGGAGGGGACGAGCAGTACTTC
TRBJ1-6,TRBV25-1,-,TRBD1,13,CASRTGRNSPLHF,TGTGCCAGTAGGACAGGGAGAAATTCACCCCTCCACTTT
TRBJ2-7,TRBV29-1,few,-,14,CSVNTGRSSYEQYF,TGCAGCGTCAACACGGGAAGGAGCTCCTACGAGCAGTACTTC
TRBJ1-4,TRBV7-8,many,-,13,CASLGATNEKLFF,TGTGCCAGCTTAGGGGCGACTAATGAAAAACTGTTTTTT
TRBJ2-2,TRBV4-1,many,-,16,CASSPPLGGDGGELFF,TGCGCCAGCAGCCCCCCGTTAGGAGGGGATGGCGGGGAGCTGTTTTTT
TRBJ1-3,TRBV6-5,many,-,16,CASSSPRGQWGNTIYF,TGTGCCAGCAGTTCCCCCAGGGGTCAATGGGGAAACACCATATATTTT